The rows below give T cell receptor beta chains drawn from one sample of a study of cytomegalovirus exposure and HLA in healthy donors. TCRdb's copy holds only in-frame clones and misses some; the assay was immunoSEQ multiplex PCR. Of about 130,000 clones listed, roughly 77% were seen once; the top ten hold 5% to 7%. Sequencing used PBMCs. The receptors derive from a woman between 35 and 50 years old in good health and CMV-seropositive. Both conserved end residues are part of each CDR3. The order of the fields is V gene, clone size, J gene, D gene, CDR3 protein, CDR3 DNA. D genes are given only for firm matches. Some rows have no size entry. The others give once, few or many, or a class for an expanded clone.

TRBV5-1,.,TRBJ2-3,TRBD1,CASNPGLRTGGFTDTQYF,TGCGCCAGCAACCCGGGTCTCAGGACAGGGGGTTTCACAGATACGCAGTATTTT
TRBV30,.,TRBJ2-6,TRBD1,CAWSVDRVPTGANVLTF,TGTGCCTGGAGTGTTGACAGGGTTCCGACTGGGGCCAACGTCCTGACTTTC
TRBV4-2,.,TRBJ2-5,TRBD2,CASSQGGGTQYF,TGTGCCAGCAGCCAAGGGGGGGGGACCCAGTACTTC
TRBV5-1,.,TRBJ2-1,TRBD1,CASSVGQNNEQFF,TGCGCCAGCAGCGTGGGACAGAACAATGAGCAGTTCTTC
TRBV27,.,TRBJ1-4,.,CASSLYSRGDEKLFF,TGTGCCAGCAGTCTCTACTCTAGGGGCGATGAAAAACTGTTTTTT
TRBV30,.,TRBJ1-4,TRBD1,CAWSPRGQGGYNEKLFF,TGTGCCTGGAGCCCAAGGGGGCAGGGGGGATATAATGAAAAACTGTTTTTT
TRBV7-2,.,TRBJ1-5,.,CASSLFGRDQPQHF,TGTGCCAGCAGCTTATTTGGGAGAGATCAGCCCCAGCATTTT
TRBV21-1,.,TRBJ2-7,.,CASIPGTGKDEQYF,TGTGCCAGCATTCCCGGGACAGGGAAGGACGAGCAGTACTTC
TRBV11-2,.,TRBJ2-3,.,CASSSSGASTDTQYF,TGTGCCAGCAGCTCGAGCGGAGCCAGCACAGATACGCAGTATTTT
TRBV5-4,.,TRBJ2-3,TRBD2,CASSSPRGGLSTDTQYF,TGTGCCAGCAGCTCCCCTCGGGGGGGCCTCAGCACAGATACGCAGTATTTT
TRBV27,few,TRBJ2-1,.,CASSLGGPANEQFF,TGTGCCAGCAGTTTGGGGGGGCCGGCAAATGAGCAGTTCTTC
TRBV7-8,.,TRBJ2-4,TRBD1,CASSSTGGVKLAKNIQYF,TGTGCCAGCAGCAGTACAGGGGGCGTAAAACTAGCCAAAAACATTCAGTACTTC
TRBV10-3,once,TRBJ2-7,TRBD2,CAISEGEGISSYEQYF,TGTGCCATCAGTGAGGGGGAGGGTATTAGCTCCTACGAGCAGTACTTC
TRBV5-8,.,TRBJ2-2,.,CASSLTANTGELFF,TGTGCCAGCAGCTTGACAGCAAACACCGGGGAGCTGTTTTTT
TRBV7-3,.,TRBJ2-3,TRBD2,CASRTSGSRTDTQYF,TGTGCCAGCAGAACTAGCGGCTCCCGCACAGATACGCAGTATTTT
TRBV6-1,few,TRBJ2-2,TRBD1,CASSEAQGAQNTGELFF,TGTGCCAGCAGTGAAGCTCAGGGGGCACAGAACACCGGGGAGCTGTTTTTT
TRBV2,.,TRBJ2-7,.,CASSSQGPNSYEQYF,TGTGCCAGCAGTTCACAGGGCCCTAACTCCTACGAGCAGTACTTC
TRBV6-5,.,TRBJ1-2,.,CASSSPGTNYGYTF,TGTGCCAGCAGTTCACCGGGAACTAACTATGGCTACACCTTC
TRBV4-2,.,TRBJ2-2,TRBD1,CASSQDRGTGRGTGELFF,TGTGCCAGCAGCCAAGATAGGGGGACAGGTCGCGGCACCGGGGAGCTGTTTTTT
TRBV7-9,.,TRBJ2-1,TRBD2,CASSSLEWREWNEQFF,TGTGCCAGCAGCTCCCTAGAGTGGCGGGAGTGGAATGAGCAGTTCTTC
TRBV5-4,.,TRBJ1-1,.,CASSQQGRTEAFF,TGTGCCAGCAGCCAACAGGGACGAACTGAAGCTTTCTTT
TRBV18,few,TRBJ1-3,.,CASSPGQGSDTIYF,TGTGCCAGCTCACCAGGGCAGGGTTCGGACACCATATATTTT
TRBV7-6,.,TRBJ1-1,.,CASSLAEGPEAFF,TGTGCCAGCAGCTTAGCTGAGGGTCCTGAAGCTTTCTTT
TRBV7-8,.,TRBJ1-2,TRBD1,CASSSPGTGTFTYGYTF,TGTGCCAGCAGCTCCCCCGGGACAGGGACTTTTACCTATGGCTACACCTTC
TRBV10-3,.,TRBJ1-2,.,CAIRTEGWGGYTF,TGTGCCATCCGAACGGAGGGGTGGGGAGGCTACACCTTC
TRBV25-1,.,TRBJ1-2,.,CASSESAGDYGYTF,TGTGCCAGCAGTGAATCAGCGGGGGATTATGGCTACACCTTC
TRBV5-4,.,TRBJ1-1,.,CASSFDREAFF,TGTGCCAGCAGCTTCGACAGAGAAGCTTTCTTT
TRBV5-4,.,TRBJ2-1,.,CASSAGGGLYNEQFF,TGTGCCAGCAGCGCTGGAGGTGGCCTTTACAATGAGCAGTTCTTC
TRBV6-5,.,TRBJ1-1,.,CASITYTEAFF,TGTGCCAGCATCACTTACACTGAAGCTTTCTTT
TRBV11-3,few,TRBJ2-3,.,CASSLRQGTQYF,TGTGCCAGCAGCTTAAGGCAGGGGACGCAGTATTTT
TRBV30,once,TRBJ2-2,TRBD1,CAWRQGAGTGELFF,TGTGCCTGGAGACAGGGGGCGGGGACCGGGGAGCTGTTTTTT
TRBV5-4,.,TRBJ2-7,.,CASSLVTAHSYEQYF,TGTGCCAGCAGCTTGGTGACAGCACACTCCTACGAGCAGTACTTC
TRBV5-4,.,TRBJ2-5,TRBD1,CASSTGTGGAGETQYF,TGTGCCAGCAGTACCGGGACAGGGGGCGCCGGGGAGACCCAGTACTTC
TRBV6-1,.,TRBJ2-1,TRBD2,CASSPGGGFYNEQFF,TGTGCCAGCAGCCCTGGCGGGGGATTCTACAATGAGCAGTTCTTC
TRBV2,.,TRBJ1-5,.,CASSERVLYSNQPQHF,TGTGCCAGCAGTGAACGGGTACTGTATAGCAATCAGCCCCAGCATTTT
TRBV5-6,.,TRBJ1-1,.,CASSPQENSLGGEAFF,TGTGCCAGCAGCCCACAGGAAAACTCCCTGGGGGGGGAAGCTTTCTTT
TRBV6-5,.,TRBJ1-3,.,CASSYWGEGRGNTIYF,TGTGCCAGCAGTTACTGGGGGGAGGGAAGAGGAAACACCATATATTTT
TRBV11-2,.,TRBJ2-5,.,CASSLAVGETQYF,TGTGCCAGCAGCTTAGCGGTCGGGGAGACCCAGTACTTC
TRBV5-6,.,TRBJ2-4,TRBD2,CASSLELAGLAKNIQYF,TGTGCCAGCAGCTTGGAACTAGCGGGGCTAGCCAAAAACATTCAGTACTTC
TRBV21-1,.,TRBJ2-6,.,CASSPSGNQPLILTF,TGTGCCAGCAGCCCAAGCGGGAACCAACCCCTAATCCTGACTTTC
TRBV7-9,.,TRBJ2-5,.,CASSLQEGVTQYF,TGTGCCAGCAGCTTACAGGAGGGAGTGACCCAGTACTTC
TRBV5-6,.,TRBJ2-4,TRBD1,CASSWGQGSNIQYF,TGTGCCAGCAGCTGGGGACAGGGGTCAAACATTCAGTACTTC
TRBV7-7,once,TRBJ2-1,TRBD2,CASSPRAIAGARNEQFF,TGTGCTAGCAGTCCACGGGCGATAGCGGGAGCAAGGAATGAGCAGTTCTTC
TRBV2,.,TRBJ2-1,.,CASWETLSYNEQFF,TGTGCCAGCTGGGAGACACTGTCCTACAATGAGCAGTTCTTC
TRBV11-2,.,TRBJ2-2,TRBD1,CASSLFPQGAPNTGELFF,TGTGCCAGCAGCTTATTTCCCCAGGGGGCCCCCAACACCGGGGAGCTGTTTTTT
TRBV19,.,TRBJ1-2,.,CASTRGTNYGYTF,TGTGCCAGTACTAGGGGTACTAACTATGGCTACACCTTC
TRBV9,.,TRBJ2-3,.,CASTNTDTQYF,TGTGCCAGCACTAACACAGATACGCAGTATTTT
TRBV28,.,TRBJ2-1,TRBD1,CASSVSGTGEFF,TGTGCCAGCAGTGTTAGCGGGACAGGGGAGTTCTTC
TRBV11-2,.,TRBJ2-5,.,CASRAAGAAQETQYF,TGTGCCAGCAGGGCGGCAGGGGCCGCTCAAGAGACCCAGTACTTC
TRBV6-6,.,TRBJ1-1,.,CASSPGGAEAFF,TGTGCCAGCAGCCCGGGGGGGGCTGAAGCTTTCTTT
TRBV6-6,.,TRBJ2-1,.,CASSHPPTGYNEQFF,TGTGCCAGCAGTCACCCTCCGACAGGATACAATGAGCAGTTCTTC
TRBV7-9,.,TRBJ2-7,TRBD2,CAFDNPRRGSSYEQYF,TGTGCTTTTGACAACCCGCGACGCGGGAGCTCCTACGAGCAGTACTTC